This T cell receptor (beta chain) was observed in a study of T cell clonotyping in hematopoietic cell transplantation. Libraries were prepared by immunoSEQ multiplex PCR; TCRdb keeps only in-frame clonotypes and omits some of them. The data hold 15,000 to 20,000 clones, with about two thirds observed a single time. The CDR3 totals 14 residues. Looked up from germline, CDR1 is SGHRS and CDR2 is YFSETQ. V was shortened by 2 bases and J by 5 bases, with 13 bases between the two germline ends. The sequence was collected from a male patient aged 45-60 years who had an allogeneic stem cell transplant from an unrelated donor, so T cells may come from the graft donor. Some clones in this sample may be carry-over from other donors' samples. Source: PBMCs, taken 30 days after allogeneic stem cell transplant. V is TRBV5-1 and J is TRBJ2-5; the D gene is possibly TRBD2 (6 bases). CDR3 loop: CASSLRSGRETQYF. DNA for the CDR3: TGCGCCAGCAGCTTACGTAGTGGGAGGGAGACCCAGTACTTC.